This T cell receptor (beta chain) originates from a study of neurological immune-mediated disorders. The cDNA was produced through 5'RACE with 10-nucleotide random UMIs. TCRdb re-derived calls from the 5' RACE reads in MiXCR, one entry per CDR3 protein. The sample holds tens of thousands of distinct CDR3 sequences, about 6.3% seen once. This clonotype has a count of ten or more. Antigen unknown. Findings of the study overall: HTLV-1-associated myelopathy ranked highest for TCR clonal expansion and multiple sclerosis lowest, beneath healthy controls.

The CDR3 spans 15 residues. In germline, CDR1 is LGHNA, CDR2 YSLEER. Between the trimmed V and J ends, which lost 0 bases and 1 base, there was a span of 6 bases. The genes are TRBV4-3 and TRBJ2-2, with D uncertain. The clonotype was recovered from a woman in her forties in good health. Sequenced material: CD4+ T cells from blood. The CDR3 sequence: CASSQDGGNTGELFF. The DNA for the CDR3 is TGCGCCAGCAGCCAAGATGGTGGGAACACCGGGGAGCTGTTTTTT.